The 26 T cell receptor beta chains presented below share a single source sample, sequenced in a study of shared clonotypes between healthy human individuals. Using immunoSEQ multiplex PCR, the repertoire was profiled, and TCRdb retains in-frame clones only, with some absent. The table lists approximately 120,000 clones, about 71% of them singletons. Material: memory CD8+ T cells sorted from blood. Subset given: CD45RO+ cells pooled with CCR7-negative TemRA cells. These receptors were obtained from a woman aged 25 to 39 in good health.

CDR3 amino acids: CASSPTSRYNEQFF. The CDR3 DNA reads as TGTGCCAGCAGCCCGACTTCACGGTACAATGAGCAGTTCTTC. The V and J genes are TRBV11-2 and TRBJ2-1, with D unclear. Germline-derived CDR1 and CDR2 are SGHAT and FQNNGV. The CDR3 contains 14 residues. Trimming took 5 bases from V and 4 from J, leaving 12 bases between them.

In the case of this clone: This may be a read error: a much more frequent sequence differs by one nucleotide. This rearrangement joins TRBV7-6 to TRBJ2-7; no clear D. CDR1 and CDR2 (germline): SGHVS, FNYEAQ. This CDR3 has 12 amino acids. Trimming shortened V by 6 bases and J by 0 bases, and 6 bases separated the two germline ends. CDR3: CASSDSSYEQYF. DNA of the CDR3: TGTGCCAGCAGTGATAGCTCCTACGAGCAGTACTTC.

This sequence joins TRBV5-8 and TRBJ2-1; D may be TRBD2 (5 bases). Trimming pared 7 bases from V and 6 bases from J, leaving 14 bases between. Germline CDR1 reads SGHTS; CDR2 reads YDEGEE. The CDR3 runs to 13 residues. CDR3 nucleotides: TGTGCCAGCTGGAGTAGCGAGGCCAATGAGCAGTTCTTC. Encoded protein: CASWSSEANEQFF.

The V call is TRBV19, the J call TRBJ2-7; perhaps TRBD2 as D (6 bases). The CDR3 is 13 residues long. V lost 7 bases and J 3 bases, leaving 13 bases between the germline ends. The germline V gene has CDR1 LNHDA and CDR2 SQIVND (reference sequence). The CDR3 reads CASKAGSYYEQYF. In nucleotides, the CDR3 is TGTGCCAGTAAGGCCGGGAGTTACTACGAGCAGTACTTC.

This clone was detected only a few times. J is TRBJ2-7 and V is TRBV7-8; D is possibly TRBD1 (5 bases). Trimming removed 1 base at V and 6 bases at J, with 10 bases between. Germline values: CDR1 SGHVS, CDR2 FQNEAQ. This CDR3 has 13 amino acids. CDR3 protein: CASSLDLGLEQYF. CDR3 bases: TGTGCCAGCAGCTTAGATTTGGGGCTCGAGCAGTACTTC.

This CDR3 is CAISEGTGLSPTLFYGYTF. Written as DNA, the CDR3 is TGTGCCATCAGTGAGGGGACAGGGCTATCTCCTACGCTATTCTATGGCTACACCTTC. This chain connects TRBV10-3 to TRBJ1-2, with 9 bases fitting TRBD1. The germline gives CDR1 ENHRY, CDR2 SYGVKD. This CDR3 has 19 residues. V trimming: 2 bases; J trimming: 4 bases; junction bases outside the gene matches: 17.

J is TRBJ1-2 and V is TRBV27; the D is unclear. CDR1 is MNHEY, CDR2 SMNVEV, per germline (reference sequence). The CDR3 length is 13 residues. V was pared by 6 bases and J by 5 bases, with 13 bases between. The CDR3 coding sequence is TGTGCCAGCAGACCGTCTCGGTTGTATGGCTACACCTTC. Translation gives CASRPSRLYGYTF.

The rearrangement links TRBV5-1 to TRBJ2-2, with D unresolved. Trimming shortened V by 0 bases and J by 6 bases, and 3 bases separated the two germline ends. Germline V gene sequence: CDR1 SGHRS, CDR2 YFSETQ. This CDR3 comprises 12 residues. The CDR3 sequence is CASSLVSGELFF. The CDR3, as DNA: TGCGCCAGCAGCTTGGTTTCCGGGGAGCTGTTTTTT. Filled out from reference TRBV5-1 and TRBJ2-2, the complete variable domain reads KAGVTQTPRYLIKTRGQQVTLSCSPISGHRSVSWYQQTPGQGLQFLFEYFSETQRNKGNFPGRFSGRQFSNSRSEMNVSTLELGDSALYLCASSLVSGELFFGEGSRLTVL.

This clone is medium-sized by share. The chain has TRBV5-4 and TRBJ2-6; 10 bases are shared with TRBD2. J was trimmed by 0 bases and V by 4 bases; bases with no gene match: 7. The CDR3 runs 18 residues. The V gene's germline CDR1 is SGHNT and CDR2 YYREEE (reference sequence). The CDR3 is CASSVGTSVHSGANVLTF. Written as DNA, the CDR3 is TGTGCCAGCAGCGTCGGGACTAGCGTCCACTCTGGGGCCAACGTCCTGACTTTC.

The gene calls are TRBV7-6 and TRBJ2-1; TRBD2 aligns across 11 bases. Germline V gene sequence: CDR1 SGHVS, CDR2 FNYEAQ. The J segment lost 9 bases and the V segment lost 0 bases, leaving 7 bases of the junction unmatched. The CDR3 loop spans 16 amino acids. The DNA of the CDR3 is TGTGCCAGCAGCTTAGCGCTTAGCGGGAGGGCCGTTGAGCAGTTCTTC. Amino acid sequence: CASSLALSGRAVEQFF.

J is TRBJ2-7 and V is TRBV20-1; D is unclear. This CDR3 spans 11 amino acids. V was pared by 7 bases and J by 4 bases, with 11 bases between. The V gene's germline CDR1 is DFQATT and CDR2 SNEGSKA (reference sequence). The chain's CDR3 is CSVGIKYEQYF. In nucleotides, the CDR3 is TGCAGTGTAGGTATAAAGTACGAGCAGTACTTC.

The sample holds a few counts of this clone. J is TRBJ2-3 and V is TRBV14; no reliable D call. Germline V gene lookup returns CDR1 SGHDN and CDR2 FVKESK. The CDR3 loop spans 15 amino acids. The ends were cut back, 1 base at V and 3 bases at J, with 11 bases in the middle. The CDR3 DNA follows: TGTGCCAGCAGCCAAGGCGGTAGCATGACAGATACGCAGTATTTT. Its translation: CASSQGGSMTDTQYF.

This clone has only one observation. The CDR3 is CASRPKTSGNTEAFF. The CDR3 DNA is TGTGCCAGCAGACCGAAAACGTCCGGGAACACTGAAGCTTTCTTT. J is TRBJ1-1 and V is TRBV7-9, with D hard to call. Germline CDR1 SEHNR, CDR2 FQNEAQ (reference sequence). The CDR3 length is 15 residues. V lost 6 bases and J 1 base, leaving 15 bases between the germline ends.

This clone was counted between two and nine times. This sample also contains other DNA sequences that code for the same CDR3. The CDR3 is CASSNTDTQYF. The CDR3 nucleotides read TGCGCCAGCAGCAACACAGATACGCAGTATTTT. The chain is built from TRBV5-1 and TRBJ2-3; D remains ambiguous. Per the germline V gene, CDR1 is SGHRS and CDR2 is YFSETQ. This CDR3 comprises 11 residues. Trimming removed 4 bases at V and 2 bases at J, with 2 bases between.

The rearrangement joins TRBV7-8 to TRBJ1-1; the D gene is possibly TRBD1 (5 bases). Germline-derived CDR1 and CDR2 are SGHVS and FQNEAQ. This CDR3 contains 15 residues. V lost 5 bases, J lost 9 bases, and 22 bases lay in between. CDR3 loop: CASSPYGGVMGKAFF. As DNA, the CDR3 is TGTGCCAGCAGCCCCTATGGAGGGGTGATGGGGAAAGCTTTCTTT.

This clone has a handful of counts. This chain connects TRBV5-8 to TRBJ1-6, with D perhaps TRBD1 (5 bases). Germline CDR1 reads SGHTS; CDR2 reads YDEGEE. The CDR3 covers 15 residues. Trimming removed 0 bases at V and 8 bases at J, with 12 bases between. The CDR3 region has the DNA TGTGCCAGCAGCTTGGCAGGGATGGGTTATTCACCCCTCCACTTT. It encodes CASSLAGMGYSPLHF.

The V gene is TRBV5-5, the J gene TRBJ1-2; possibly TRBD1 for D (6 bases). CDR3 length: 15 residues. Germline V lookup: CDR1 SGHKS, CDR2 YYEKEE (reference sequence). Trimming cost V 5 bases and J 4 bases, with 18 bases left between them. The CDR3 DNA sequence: TGTGCCAGCAGTTCCGGACAGTTGGACGGCTATGGCTACACCTTC. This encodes CASSSGQLDGYGYTF.

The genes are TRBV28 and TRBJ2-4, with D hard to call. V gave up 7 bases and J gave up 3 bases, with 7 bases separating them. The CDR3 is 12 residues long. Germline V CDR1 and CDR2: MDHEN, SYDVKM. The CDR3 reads CASMDLKNIQYF. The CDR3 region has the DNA TGTGCCAGCATGGATCTCAAAAACATTCAGTACTTC.

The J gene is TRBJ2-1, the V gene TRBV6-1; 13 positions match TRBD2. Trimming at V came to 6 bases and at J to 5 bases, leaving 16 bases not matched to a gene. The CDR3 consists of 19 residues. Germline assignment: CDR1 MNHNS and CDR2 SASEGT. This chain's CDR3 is CASSEIGIPGLAGHNEQFF. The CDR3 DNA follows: TGTGCCAGCAGCGAAATAGGGATCCCGGGACTAGCGGGACACAATGAGCAGTTCTTC.

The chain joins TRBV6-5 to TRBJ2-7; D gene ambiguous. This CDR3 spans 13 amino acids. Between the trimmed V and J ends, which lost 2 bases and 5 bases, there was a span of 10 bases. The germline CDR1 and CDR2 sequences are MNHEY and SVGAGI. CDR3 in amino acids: CASSYTATNEQYF. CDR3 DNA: TGTGCCAGCAGTTACACGGCTACCAACGAGCAGTACTTC.

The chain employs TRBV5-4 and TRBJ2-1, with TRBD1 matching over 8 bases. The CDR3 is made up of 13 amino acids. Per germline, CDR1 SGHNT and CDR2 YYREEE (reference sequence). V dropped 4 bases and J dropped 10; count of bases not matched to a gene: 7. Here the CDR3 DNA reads TGTGCCAGCAGCGCCGGACAGGGAAAGGAGCAGTTCTTC. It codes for CASSAGQGKEQFF.

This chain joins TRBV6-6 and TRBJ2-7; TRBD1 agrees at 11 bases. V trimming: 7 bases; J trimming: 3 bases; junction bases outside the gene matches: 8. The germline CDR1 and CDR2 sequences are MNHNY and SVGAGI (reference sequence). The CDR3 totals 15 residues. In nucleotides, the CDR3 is TGTGCCAGCAACCCCGAGGGGACAGGGGGCTACGAGCAGTACTTC. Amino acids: CASNPEGTGGYEQYF.

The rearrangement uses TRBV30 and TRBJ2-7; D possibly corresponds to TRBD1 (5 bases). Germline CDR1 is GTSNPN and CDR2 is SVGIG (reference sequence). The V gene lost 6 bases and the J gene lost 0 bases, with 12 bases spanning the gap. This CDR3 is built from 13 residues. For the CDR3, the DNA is TGTGCCTGTTTAGGGGATTTCTCCTACGAGCAGTACTTC. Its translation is CACLGDFSYEQYF.

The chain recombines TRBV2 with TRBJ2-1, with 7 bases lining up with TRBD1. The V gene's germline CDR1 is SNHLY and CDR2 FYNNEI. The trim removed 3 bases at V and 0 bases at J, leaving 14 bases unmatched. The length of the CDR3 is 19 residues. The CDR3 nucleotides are TGTGCCAGCAGTGATCCGGCAGGGGGATCGTACAGCTCCTACAATGAGCAGTTCTTC. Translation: CASSDPAGGSYSSYNEQFF.

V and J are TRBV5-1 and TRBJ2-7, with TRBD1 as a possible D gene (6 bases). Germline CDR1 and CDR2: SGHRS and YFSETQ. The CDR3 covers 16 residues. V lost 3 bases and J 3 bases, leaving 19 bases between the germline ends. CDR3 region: CASSYALGGIGYEQYF. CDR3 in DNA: TGCGCCAGCAGCTATGCCCTAGGGGGTATCGGCTACGAGCAGTACTTC. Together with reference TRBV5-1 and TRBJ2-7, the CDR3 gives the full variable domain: KAGVTQTPRYLIKTRGQQVTLSCSPISGHRSVSWYQQTPGQGLQFLFEYFSETQRNKGNFPGRFSGRQFSNSRSEMNVSTLELGDSALYLCASSYALGGIGYEQYFGPGTRLTVT.

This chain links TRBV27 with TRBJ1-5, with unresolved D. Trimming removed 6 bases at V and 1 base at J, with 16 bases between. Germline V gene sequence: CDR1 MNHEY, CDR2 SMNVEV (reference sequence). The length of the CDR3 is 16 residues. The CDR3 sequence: CASSRTGRRSNQPQHF. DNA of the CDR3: TGTGCCAGCAGCCGAACTGGCCGGAGGAGCAATCAGCCCCAGCATTTT.